These 4 T cell receptor beta chains were all obtained from the same sample, sequenced in a study of T cells in Graves' hyperthyroidism and ophthalmopathy. Amplification yielded TCR beta CDR3 regions, with RNA transcripts as the source. RT-PCR in the first round (using the HTBI primer set) targeted the TCR CDR3. MiXCR, applied by TCRdb to the multiplex PCR reads, yields one record per CDR3 protein. The table shows about 520,000 distinct CDR3 sequences, with roughly a quarter occurring only once. Sequenced: blood. All receptors come from a woman in her thirties with Graves' ophthalmopathy.

The J gene is TRBJ1-1, the V gene TRBV28, with D maybe TRBD1 (5 bases). CDR3 length equals 15 residues. Germline V gives CDR1 MDHEN, CDR2 SYDVKM. The V gene lost 5 bases and the J gene lost 3 bases, with 16 bases spanning the gap. DNA for the CDR3: TGTGCCAGCAGTACCCAGGACATTATGGACACTGAAGCTTTCTTT. This encodes CASSTQDIMDTEAFF. The full variable domain, with the rest looked up from reference TRBV28 and TRBJ1-1, is DVKVTQSSRYLVKRTGEKVFLECVQDMDHENMFWYRQDPGLGLRLIYFSYDVKMKEKGDIPEGYSVSREKKERFSLILESASTNQTSMYLCASSTQDIMDTEAFFGQGTRLTVV.

This clonotype was seen at least ten times. The chain has TRBV6-2 or TRBV6-3 and TRBJ2-7, with a possible D match to TRBD1 (6 bases). Germline V gene lookup returns CDR1 MNHEY and CDR2 SVGEGT. The V end was cut by 3 bases, the J end by 2 bases, with 11 bases between. The CDR3 length is 14 residues. Here the CDR3 reads CASSYRGHTYEQYF. The CDR3 DNA reads as TGTGCCAGCAGTTATCGGGGACATACCTACGAGCAGTACTTC.

The rearrangement joins TRBV2 to TRBJ2-1, with D possibly being TRBD1 or TRBD2 (6 bases each). CDR3 length equals 14 residues. V shed 4 bases and J shed 6 bases, with 13 bases lying between them. CDR1 is SNHLY, CDR2 FYNNEI, per germline. CDR3 DNA: TGTGCCAGCAGTGTCGGGGGCCGGTCCAATGAGCAGTTCTTC. The encoded protein is CASSVGGRSNEQFF.

This clonotype was picked up a small number of times. V and J are TRBV2 and TRBJ1-1; TRBD1 aligns across 8 bases. This CDR3 spans 14 amino acids. Trimming removed 7 bases from V and 5 bases from J; junction bases left unmatched: 9. The germline V gene has CDR1 SNHLY and CDR2 FYNNEI. CDR3: CASIRQGSSTEAFF. In DNA, the CDR3 is TGTGCCAGCATTCGACAGGGGTCTTCTACTGAAGCTTTCTTT. Variable domain in full (rest from reference TRBV2 and TRBJ1-1): EPEVTQTPSHQVTQMGQEVILRCVPISNHLYFYWYRQILGQKVEFLVSFYNNEISEKSEIFDDQFSVERPDGSNFTLKIRSTKLEDSAMYFCASIRQGSSTEAFFGQGTRLTVV.